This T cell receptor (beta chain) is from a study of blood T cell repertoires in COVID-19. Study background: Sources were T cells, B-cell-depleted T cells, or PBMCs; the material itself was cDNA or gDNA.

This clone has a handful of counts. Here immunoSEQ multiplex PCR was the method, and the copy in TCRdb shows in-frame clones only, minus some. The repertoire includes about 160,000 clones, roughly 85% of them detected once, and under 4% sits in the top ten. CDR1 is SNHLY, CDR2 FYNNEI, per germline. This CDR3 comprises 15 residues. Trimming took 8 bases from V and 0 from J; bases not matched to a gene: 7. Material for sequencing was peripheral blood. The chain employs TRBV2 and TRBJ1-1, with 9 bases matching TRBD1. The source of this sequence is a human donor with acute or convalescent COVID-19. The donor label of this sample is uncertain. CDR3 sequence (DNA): TGTGCCAGCGGTAGGACAGGGGTCCTGAACACTGAAGCTTTCTTT. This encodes CASGRTGVLNTEAFF.